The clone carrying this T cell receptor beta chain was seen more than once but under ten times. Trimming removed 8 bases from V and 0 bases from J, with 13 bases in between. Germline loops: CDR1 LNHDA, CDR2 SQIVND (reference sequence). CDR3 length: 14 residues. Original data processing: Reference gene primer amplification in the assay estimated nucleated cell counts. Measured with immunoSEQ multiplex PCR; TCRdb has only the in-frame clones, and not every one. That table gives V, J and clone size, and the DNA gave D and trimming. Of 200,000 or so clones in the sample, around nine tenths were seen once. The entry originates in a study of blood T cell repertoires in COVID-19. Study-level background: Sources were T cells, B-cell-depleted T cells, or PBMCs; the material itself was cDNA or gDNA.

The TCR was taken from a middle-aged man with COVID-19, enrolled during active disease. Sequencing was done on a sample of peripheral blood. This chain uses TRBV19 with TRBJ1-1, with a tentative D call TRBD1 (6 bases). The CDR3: CASASGQMNTEAFF. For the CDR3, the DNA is TGTGCCAGTGCCTCCGGACAGATGAACACTGAAGCTTTCTTT.